These 17 T cell receptor beta chains share one sample of origin, sequenced in a study of blood T cell repertoires in COVID-19. TCRdb keeps only in-frame clones here, not all; method: immunoSEQ multiplex PCR. Among 150,000 to 200,000 clones listed, around 85% were seen once. The sequencing sample was made of peripheral blood. Source of these receptors: an older woman with COVID-19, enrolled during active disease.

The J gene is TRBJ1-6, the V gene TRBV5-6, with D tentatively TRBD1 (5 bases). CDR3 length: 16 residues. Per germline, CDR1 SGHDT and CDR2 YYEEEE. Between the trimmed V and J ends, which lost 2 bases and 7 bases, there was a span of 16 bases. The CDR3 loop is CASSFPNHRKNSPLHF. CDR3 nucleotides: TGTGCCAGCAGCTTCCCCAACCACAGGAAGAATTCACCCCTCCACTTT. The full variable domain, its missing parts supplied by reference TRBV5-6 and TRBJ1-6, is DAGVTQSPTHLIKTRGQQVTLRCSPKSGHDTVSWYQQALGQGPQFIFQYYEEEERQRGNFPDRFSGHQFPNYSSELNVNALLLGDSALYLCASSFPNHRKNSPLHFGNGTRLTVT.

The chain uses TRBV10-1 and TRBJ1-1; D gene uncertain. CDR3 length equals 16 residues. V was pared by 0 bases and J by 2 bases, with 13 bases between. Per the germline V gene, CDR1 is WNHNN and CDR2 is SYGVQD (reference sequence). CDR3 protein: CASSESERQLNTEAFF. CDR3 nucleotides: TGCGCCAGCAGTGAGTCGGAGAGGCAGTTAAACACTGAAGCTTTCTTT.

This chain joins TRBV20-1 and TRBJ2-1, with no clear D. Germline assignment: CDR1 DFQATT and CDR2 SNEGSKA (reference sequence). V shed 6 bases and J shed 8 bases, with 11 bases lying between them. The CDR3 spans 11 residues. The CDR3: CSANIYDEQFF. In DNA, the CDR3 is TGCAGTGCCAACATTTACGATGAGCAGTTCTTC.

This clone has just a few counts. The gene calls are TRBV14 and TRBJ1-6; no definite D call. The CDR3 has 15 amino acids. Between the trimmed V and J ends, which lost 0 bases and 5 bases, there was a span of 8 bases. Germline V CDR1 and CDR2: SGHDN, FVKESK. The CDR3 coding sequence is TGTGCCAGCAGCCAAGATGGCAGAAATAATTCACCCCTCCACTTT. Residues: CASSQDGRNNSPLHF.

V and J are TRBV18 and TRBJ1-4; 7 nucleotides line up with TRBD1. The CDR3 spans 16 residues. Germline V gives CDR1 KGHSH, CDR2 LQKENI. V was clipped by 2 bases and J by 0 bases; unmatched bases: 3. The CDR3 DNA sequence: TGTGCCAGCTCACCAACGACAGGGACAACTAATGAAAAACTGTTTTTT. Encoded protein: CASSPTTGTTNEKLFF. The full variable domain, in which reference TRBV18 and TRBJ1-4 provide the parts outside the CDR3, is NAGVMQNPRHLVRRRGQEARLRCSPMKGHSHVYWYRQLPEEGLKFMVYLQKENIIDESGMPKERFSAEFPKEGPSILRIQQVVRGDSAAYFCASSPTTGTTNEKLFFGSGTQLSVL.

V and J are TRBV9 and TRBJ2-1; 11 bases align to TRBD2. The length of the CDR3 is 14 residues. Looked up from germline, CDR1 is SGDLS and CDR2 is YYNGEE. Trimming cost V 7 bases and J 5 bases; bases outside gene matches: 5. In nucleotides, the CDR3 is TGTGCCAGCGCCCCGGGACTAGCGGACAATGAGCAGTTCTTC. This gives the protein CASAPGLADNEQFF.

This sequence joins TRBV6-5 and TRBJ1-1, with 7 nucleotides matching TRBD1. Germline CDR1 and CDR2: MNHEY and SVGAGI. CDR3 length: 15 residues. The V gene end was trimmed by 0 bases and the J gene end by 3 bases; junction bases not matched to a gene: 4. The CDR3 coding sequence is TGTGCCAGCAGTTACTCGATCACAGGGGACACTGAAGCTTTCTTT. Translation gives CASSYSITGDTEAFF.

This rearrangement joins TRBV3-1 (or the pseudogene TRBV3-2) to TRBJ2-2; the match to TRBD1 covers 9 bases. The CDR3 loop spans 15 amino acids. V gave up 3 bases and J gave up 1 base; unmatched junction bases: 0. Germline-derived CDR1 and CDR2 are LGHDT and YNNKEL (reference sequence). The CDR3 region is CASSQTGGNTGELFF. CDR3 sequence (DNA): TGTGCCAGCAGCCAGACAGGGGGGAACACCGGGGAGCTGTTTTTT.

The gene calls are TRBV4-1 and TRBJ1-1; D is unresolved. V lost 0 bases and J 1 base, leaving 9 bases between the germline ends. Germline CDR1 and CDR2: MGHRA and YSYEKL. The CDR3 has 15 residues. CDR3 region: CASSQDPDPNTEAFF. In DNA form, the CDR3 reads TGCGCCAGCAGCCAAGATCCAGATCCGAACACTGAAGCTTTCTTT.

This chain uses TRBV3-1 (or the pseudogene TRBV3-2) with TRBJ2-5; maybe TRBD2 (6 bases). The CDR3 length is 13 residues. V was cut by 1 base and J by 7 bases, with 10 bases left in between. CDR1 and CDR2 from the germline V gene are LGHDT and YNNKEL (reference sequence). The CDR3 region has the DNA TGTGCCAGCAGCCAAGGTGGGACTGGGACCCAGTACTTC. Translated: CASSQGGTGTQYF.

The chain joins TRBV27 to TRBJ2-1; 11 bases match TRBD2. The CDR3 runs to 16 residues. Looked up from germline, CDR1 is MNHEY and CDR2 is SMNVEV (reference sequence). After removal of 8 bases from V and 9 bases from J, the junction contained 15 bases not matched to a gene. The CDR3 DNA is TGTGCCAGCGGGGAGGCCTTAGCGGGAGGGCCGATTGAGCAGTTCTTC. It is translated as CASGEALAGGPIEQFF.

This chain links TRBV6-4 with TRBJ1-3; tentative D call: TRBD1 (6 bases). Germline V gene lookup returns CDR1 MRHNA and CDR2 SNTAGT. V gave up 4 bases and J gave up 0 bases, with 13 bases separating them. The CDR3 is 16 residues long. In DNA, the CDR3 is TGTGCCAGCAGTGGGTCCAGGGGCCACTCTGGAAACACCATATATTTT. This gives the protein CASSGSRGHSGNTIYF.

The chain recombines TRBV5-4 with TRBJ2-3, with TRBD2 matching over 7 bases. Per germline, CDR1 SGHNT and CDR2 YYREEE (reference sequence). Trimming took 2 bases from V and 5 from J; bases not matched to a gene: 8. The CDR3 totals 15 residues. The CDR3 is CASSLQLARRDTQYF. CDR3 DNA sequence: TGTGCCAGCAGCTTACAACTAGCGCGAAGAGATACGCAGTATTTT.

The CDR3 sequence: CASSVGQGNYEQYF. The DNA of the CDR3 is TGTGCCAGCAGCGTCGGACAGGGGAATTACGAGCAGTACTTC. The chain uses TRBV9 and TRBJ2-7; 9 bases match TRBD1. The V gene's germline CDR1 is SGDLS and CDR2 YYNGEE. The ends lost 2 bases at V and 4 bases at J; junction bases unmatched: 4. The CDR3 runs 14 residues.

The rearrangement joins TRBV6-2 or TRBV6-3 to TRBJ1-5; 8 positions agree with TRBD1. V was clipped by 6 bases and J by 7 bases; unmatched bases: 8. The CDR3 spans 14 residues. CDR1 MNHEY and CDR2 SVGEGT come from the germline V gene. CDR3 residues: CASSLGQVIQPQHF. Written as DNA, the CDR3 is TGTGCCAGCAGCCTGGGACAGGTAATACAGCCCCAGCATTTT.

The rearrangement uses TRBV9 and TRBJ2-3; 11 positions agree with TRBD2. V was pared by 3 bases and J by 2 bases, with 5 bases of the junction left unmatched. This CDR3 has 16 residues. In germline, CDR1 is SGDLS, CDR2 YYNGEE. CDR3 in DNA: TGTGCCAGCAGCGACAGACTAGCGGGACCCACAGATACGCAGTATTTT. Amino acids: CASSDRLAGPTDTQYF.

This clone was seen many times. V usage is TRBV27 and J usage is TRBJ1-1; D unresolved. The germline V gene has CDR1 MNHEY and CDR2 SMNVEV (reference sequence). The CDR3 totals 14 residues. V lost 1 base and J 1 base, leaving 7 bases between the germline ends. The DNA for the CDR3 is TGTGCCAGCAGTTTATTTTCGGGGAACACTGAAGCTTTCTTT. Protein product: CASSLFSGNTEAFF.